Listed here are 19 T cell receptor beta chains from one sample, sequenced in a study of T-cell memory formation after mild COVID-19. Using its own MiXCR run on the 5' RACE reads, TCRdb lists one record per CDR3 protein. The repertoire includes 300,000 to 400,000 distinct CDR3 sequences, roughly 20% of them detected once, and under 15% sits in the top ten. The sample consisted of PBMCs or a T cell subset sorted from them (not recorded which). These receptors were obtained from an adult woman who had mild COVID-19 (a few samples of this study predate the infection). Cell type and time point are not known.

This clonotype has ten or more counts. This sequence joins TRBV7-2 and TRBJ2-1, with TRBD2 matching over 9 bases. Trimming at V came to 4 bases and at J to 4 bases, leaving 5 bases not matched to a gene. CDR1 and CDR2 from the germline V gene are SGHTA and FQGNSA. This CDR3 region has 15 residues. The CDR3 reads CASSSSGEPYNEQFF. DNA for the CDR3: TGTGCCAGCAGCTCTAGCGGGGAGCCATACAATGAGCAGTTCTTC.

Of note for this clonotype: One end of the junction is discordant with germline, which a read error may explain. The chain has TRBV6-5 and TRBJ2-1; D might be TRBD1 or TRBD2, each matching 5 bases. The CDR3 contains 15 residues. The germline V gene has CDR1 MNHEY and CDR2 SVGAGI. The CDR3 protein is CASSYGGAPYTEQFF. For the CDR3, the DNA is TGTGCCAGCAGTTACGGGGGTGCTCCCTACACTGAGCAGTTCTTC.

This clonotype was detected only a few times. This chain links TRBV25-1 with TRBJ2-1, with D maybe TRBD1 (5 bases). Trimming stripped 4 bases from V and 9 bases from J, with 16 bases between. This CDR3 comprises 14 residues. Germline lookup yields CDR1 MGHDK and CDR2 SYGVNS. The CDR3 reads CASSARKWGGEQFF. In nucleotides, the CDR3 is TGTGCCAGCAGTGCCCGCAAATGGGGCGGTGAGCAGTTCTTC. Drawing the rest from reference TRBV25-1 and TRBJ2-1, the complete variable domain is EADIYQTPRYLVIGTGKKITLECSQTMGHDKMYWYQQDPGMELHLIHYSYGVNSTEKGDLSSESTVSRIRTEHFPLTLESARPSHTSQYLCASSARKWGGEQFFGPGTRLTVL.

This clonotype was seen at least ten times. The CDR3 nucleotides are TGTGCCAGCAGCGATGGCCGTAACGAGCAGTACTTC. Protein: CASSDGRNEQYF. This chain connects TRBV7-6 to TRBJ2-7; D gene ambiguous. This CDR3 contains 12 residues. Trimming shortened V by 5 bases and J by 5 bases, and 10 bases separated the two germline ends. Germline lookup yields CDR1 SGHVS and CDR2 FNYEAQ. The variable domain in full, completed from reference TRBV7-6 and TRBJ2-7, reads GAGVSQSPRYKVTKRGQDVALRCDPISGHVSLYWYRQALGQGPEFLTYFNYEAQQDKSGLPNDRFSAERPEGSISTLTIQRTEQRDSAMYRCASSDGRNEQYFGPGTRLTVT.

This clonotype was counted between two and nine times. The chain carries TRBV4-1 and TRBJ2-5; 9 positions agree with TRBD1. Germline-derived CDR1 and CDR2 are MGHRA and YSYEKL. V was pared by 5 bases and J by 2 bases, with 6 bases of the junction left unmatched. The CDR3 is 15 residues long. CDR3 region: CASSKGQGTQETQYF. DNA of the CDR3: TGCGCCAGCAGCAAGGGACAGGGAACACAAGAGACCCAGTACTTC.

This clonotype was seen a handful of times. The chain joins TRBV12-3 or TRBV12-4 to TRBJ2-2; D is unclear. CDR3 length: 15 amino acids. The germline V and J ends were trimmed by 2 bases and 0 bases, with 7 bases remaining between them. CDR3 sequence reads: CASSLRQPNTGELFF. In DNA, the CDR3 is TGTGCCAGCAGTTTACGGCAGCCGAACACCGGGGAGCTGTTTTTT.

The CDR3 DNA reads TGCAGTGCTAGAGACGGCGCGGGGGCCCCCTACGAGCAGTACTTC. It is translated as CSARDGAGAPYEQYF. The V and J genes are TRBV20-1 and TRBJ2-7, with a tentative D call TRBD2 (7 bases). In germline, CDR1 is DFQATT, CDR2 SNEGSKA (reference sequence). The V gene lost 0 bases and the J gene lost 2 bases, with 14 bases spanning the gap. The CDR3 totals 15 residues.

The chain has TRBV6-2 or TRBV6-3 and TRBJ2-7; 8 bases are shared with TRBD1. Trimming at V came to 7 bases and at J to 6 bases, leaving 8 bases not matched to a gene. Per germline, CDR1 MNHEY and CDR2 SVGEGT. The CDR3 consists of 13 residues. CDR3 sequence: CASKRGQGGEQYF. The DNA for the CDR3 is TGTGCCAGCAAGCGTGGACAGGGTGGCGAGCAGTACTTC.

This clonotype was counted a few times. The chain links TRBV20-1 to TRBJ1-2; D remains unclear. CDR1 is DFQATT and CDR2 is SNEGSKA in the germline V gene (reference sequence). The CDR3 totals 12 residues. V dropped 4 bases and J dropped 7 bases, with 13 bases sitting between them. CDR3 region: CSAIGGVFGYTF. As DNA, the CDR3 is TGCAGTGCTATCGGAGGAGTTTTTGGCTACACCTTC.

This clonotype was detected only a few times. This sequence joins TRBV5-1 and TRBJ2-2; no firm D call. This CDR3 comprises 14 residues. V lost 0 bases and J 6 bases, leaving 9 bases between the germline ends. The germline CDR1 and CDR2 sequences are SGHRS and YFSETQ. The CDR3 DNA reads TGCGCCAGCAGCTTGGACGGTTCACCCGGGGAGCTGTTTTTT. Amino acid sequence: CASSLDGSPGELFF.

This clonotype appeared many times. V and J are TRBV15 and TRBJ2-3, with D tentatively TRBD2 (5 bases). CDR1 is LNHNV and CDR2 is YYDKDF in the germline V gene (reference sequence). The germline V and J ends were trimmed by 5 bases and 1 base, with 7 bases remaining between them. This CDR3 region has 13 residues. In nucleotides, the CDR3 is TGTGCCACCAGCCAGGAGGGCACAGATACGCAGTATTTT. Translating it yields CATSQEGTDTQYF.

Only a few counts were recorded for this clonotype. The chain links TRBV7-8 to TRBJ2-2; TRBD1 might be the D (5 bases). V was shortened by 4 bases and J by 7 bases, with 19 bases between the two germline ends. The CDR3 is 16 amino acids. Germline V CDR1 and CDR2: SGHVS, FQNEAQ. DNA for the CDR3: TGTGCCAGCAGCTCCGGGTGGCAGGGCGGACACGGGGAGCTGTTTTTT. This encodes CASSSGWQGGHGELFF.

J is TRBJ2-3 and V is TRBV12-3 or TRBV12-4; D not certain. This CDR3 comprises 15 residues. V gave up 1 base and J gave up 7 bases, with 15 bases separating them. The CDR3 loop is CASSLVAPEVNTQYF. CDR3 bases: TGTGCCAGCAGTTTAGTGGCCCCAGAGGTGAATACGCAGTATTTT.

The sample holds many counts of this clonotype. J is TRBJ2-7 and V is TRBV6-2 or TRBV6-3; possible D gene TRBD2, 5 bases. This CDR3 comprises 15 residues. The V end lost 0 bases, the J end lost 6 bases, and 15 bases lay between the germline ends. Germline CDR1 is MNHEY and CDR2 is SVGEGT. The CDR3 DNA reads as TGTGCCAGCAGTTACTCTAGCGAGGGAAGCGTCGAGCAGTACTTC. It translates to CASSYSSEGSVEQYF.

This clonotype appeared a few times. The chain recombines TRBV30 with TRBJ2-5, with TRBD2 matching 10 bases. The germline V gene encodes CDR1 GTSNPN and CDR2 SVGIG (reference sequence). This CDR3 is 16 amino acids long. Unmatched junction bases numbered 12, after V lost 1 base and J lost 7 bases. As DNA, the CDR3 is TGTGCCTGGAGTGGCTCTAGCGGGGGAACCTGGGGGACCCAGTACTTC. It is translated as CAWSGSSGGTWGTQYF. The whole variable domain, filled in from reference TRBV30 and TRBJ2-5, reads SQTIHQWPATLVQPVGSPLSLECTVEGTSNPNLYWYRQAAGRGLQLLFYSVGIGQISSEVPQNLSASRPQDRQFILSSKKLLLSDSGFYLCAWSGSSGGTWGTQYFGPGTRLLVL.

This clonotype was recorded at least ten times. The V and J genes are TRBV6-2 or TRBV6-3 and TRBJ2-1, with D perhaps matching TRBD2 (6 bases). Germline-derived CDR1 and CDR2 are MNHEY and SVGEGT. Trimming stripped 6 bases from V and 8 bases from J, with 17 bases between. The CDR3 spans 14 residues. The CDR3 bases are TGTGCCAGCAGGAGACTTAGGGGACTCGATGAGCAGTTCTTC. This gives the protein CASRRLRGLDEQFF.

This clonotype was observed a few times. The chain carries TRBV29-1 and TRBJ1-1; D gene ambiguous. V gave up 4 bases and J gave up 0 bases, with 15 bases separating them. The CDR3 consists of 15 residues. CDR1 and CDR2 from the germline V gene are SQVTM and ANQGSEA. Here the CDR3 DNA reads TGCAGCGTTGGCCTAATAGGCGGAGTGAACACTGAAGCTTTCTTT. This encodes CSVGLIGGVNTEAFF.

CDR3 DNA: TGCGCCAGCAGCTTGGAGGGACCGCGGGGGCCAACAAGGACCGGGGAGCTGTTTTTT. Translated, it gives CASSLEGPRGPTRTGELFF. This sequence joins TRBV5-1 and TRBJ2-2; D is possibly TRBD2 (7 bases). The CDR3 contains 19 residues. Trimming left V 0 bases short and J 5 bases short, with 23 bases between. CDR1 and CDR2 (germline): SGHRS, YFSETQ.

This clonotype was recorded many times. The chain recombines TRBV4-1 with TRBJ2-7; a possible D gene is TRBD1 (6 bases). Germline lookup yields CDR1 MGHRA and CDR2 YSYEKL. The V and J ends lost 1 base and 3 bases respectively, with 10 bases between them. This CDR3 has 14 amino acids. CDR3: CASSQVRGDYEQYF. CDR3 DNA sequence: TGCGCCAGCAGCCAAGTCAGGGGTGACTACGAGCAGTACTTC.